This TCR beta chain originates from a study of PD-1 blockade in classical Hodgkin lymphoma. Study results and limitations: Reported baseline diversity: healthy donors highest, relapsed/refractory patients lowest. Possibly reflecting disease activity or prior therapy, repertoire differences have causes that remain undefined.

The assay was immunoSEQ multiplex PCR, and TCRdb's table has in-frame clones only and misses some. The sample contains around 21,000 clones, 90% of which appear only once. As to time point: newly diagnosed, previously untreated cHL patient sample. Investigators isolated CD4+ T cells from thawed PBMCs through magnetic negative selection. Acting as the comparison were PBMCs from newly diagnosed, untreated classical Hodgkin lymphoma. This clone showed up just once. Its target is unknown. CDR1 is DFQATT, CDR2 SNEGSKA, per germline (reference sequence). Trimming cost V 3 bases and J 10 bases, with 10 bases left between them. The CDR3 runs 11 residues.

This rearrangement joins TRBV20-1 to TRBJ2-1, with D uncertain. The receptor comes from a human donor with classical Hodgkin lymphoma. Sample: CD4+ T cells from blood. CDR3 DNA: TGCAGTGCTAGTAACGGGCCCGAGCAGTTCTTC. Protein product: CSASNGPEQFF.